The rows below give T cell receptor beta chains drawn from one sample of a study of T cells after yellow fever vaccination. TCRdb ran MiXCR on the 5' RACE reads and lists one entry per CDR3 protein. Of just under 600,000 distinct CDR3 sequences listed, approximately 15% were seen once; the top ten hold 11% to 15%. The material sequenced was PBMCs, taken on the day of the yellow fever booster vaccination. All receptors derive from a man aged 25 to 40 who received the YFV17D yellow fever vaccine. Both conserved end residues are part of each CDR3. The order of the fields is CDR3 protein, J gene, V gene, CDR3 length, clone size. Clone size is shown for a subset of rows, as once, few, many or a class of expanded clone.

CASSLGYLESEQYF TRBJ2-7 TRBV5-1 14 few
CASSPFQGRETQYF TRBJ2-5 TRBV18 14 -
CASSFGSGNYQETQYF TRBJ2-5 TRBV28 16 many
CASSLGPGSYNEQFF TRBJ2-1 TRBV11-2 15 -
CASSYSGTGNYGYTF TRBJ1-2 TRBV6-5 15 -
CASSDPGTGSWAQYF TRBJ2-5 TRBV27 15 once
CSISDRGRYEAFF TRBJ1-1 TRBV10-3 13 -
CASSLEGTYFEQYF TRBJ2-7 TRBV5-1 14 few
CASSVQTGLGELFF TRBJ2-2 TRBV6-4 14 few
CSVGVGDPSIYTQYF TRBJ2-3 TRBV29-1 15 few
CASSRGQGDQPQHF TRBJ1-5 TRBV5-1 14 few
CASSRLDRGDEQFF TRBJ2-1 TRBV18 14 few
CASSQTLRNTIYF TRBJ1-3 TRBV14 13 -
CASSQQPAEQFF TRBJ2-1 TRBV28 12 few
CASSQGEGPSTDTQYF TRBJ2-3 TRBV4-3 16 few
CSAWSGTANNEQFF TRBJ2-1 TRBV20-1 14 -
CSALDAGYINNEQFF TRBJ2-1 TRBV20-1 15 -
CASSLVAGGGTEAFF TRBJ1-1 TRBV7-8 15 -
CATSRDQGLSQFF TRBJ2-1 TRBV15 13 many
CASSLGSQNYGYTF TRBJ1-2 TRBV7-8 14 few
CSALVMGANVLTF TRBJ2-6 TRBV20-1 13 -
CSVEVWGAGANTGELFF TRBJ2-2 TRBV29-1 17 -
CTSSLGGSGELFF TRBJ2-2 TRBV4-3 13 -
CASSLQTLGTDTQYF TRBJ2-3 TRBV4-3 15 -
CSGQASGTDTQYF TRBJ2-3 TRBV29-1 13 -
CATSRDRDDEQYF TRBJ2-7 TRBV15 13 -
CSAPNPRGLAGGPAKNIQYF TRBJ2-4 TRBV20-1 20 few
CSARQGGKSTDTQYF TRBJ2-3 TRBV20-1 15 many
CASSFGQVTGELFF TRBJ2-2 TRBV5-1 14 few
CASSVGSEYFYEQYF TRBJ2-7 TRBV6-2/TRBV6-3 15 few
CAISDRAASYEQYF TRBJ2-7 TRBV10-3 14 few
CASSDSAGGNEQFF TRBJ2-1 TRBV6-4 14 -
CASSLDGDTQYF TRBJ2-3 TRBV11-2 12 many
CSSVLAGETQYF TRBJ2-5 TRBV29-1 12 -
CASSLGTHLASPLHF TRBJ1-6 TRBV28 15 few
CASSLEGSGNYEQYF TRBJ2-7 TRBV7-9 15 many
CASSFGYGTSASPSSYNEQFF TRBJ2-1 TRBV28 21 -
CSVTFRTGWNEKLFF TRBJ1-4 TRBV20-1 15 few
CASSLSGLAGGPGQYF TRBJ2-7 TRBV7-2 16 many
CASSWARGGQINEQFF TRBJ2-1 TRBV5-6 16 -
CSARLAGGGRETQYF TRBJ2-5 TRBV20-1 15 -
CASSLTRSTGELFF TRBJ2-2 TRBV7-9 14 -
CSARESLAGFNEQFF TRBJ2-1 TRBV20-1 15 -
CASSDSPAATDTQYF TRBJ2-3 TRBV6-4 15 many
CASSPEQGPQYF TRBJ2-5 TRBV7-2 12 many
CAWKIWRNNEQFF TRBJ2-1 TRBV30 13 few
CASIRTGAESGLYGYTF TRBJ1-2 TRBV6-1 17 few
CASSSALDNSPLHF TRBJ1-6 TRBV27 14 few
CASRAGNTGELFF TRBJ2-2 TRBV6-1 13 many
CSAPWGYEQYF TRBJ2-7 TRBV20-1 11 few
CATVSDSFTGELFF TRBJ2-2 TRBV12-3/TRBV12-4 14 many
CASSLSSGSYTGELFF TRBJ2-2 TRBV27 16 -
CASSPTGQGTYNEQFF TRBJ2-1 TRBV7-2 16 many